This TCR beta chain comes out of a study of cytomegalovirus exposure and HLA in healthy donors. From germline, CDR1 is MNHNY and CDR2 SVGAGI (reference sequence). V shed 6 bases and J shed 0 bases, with 15 bases lying between them. The CDR3 loop spans 15 amino acids. Vbeta (60) and Jbeta (13) primers were used in the PCR. Sequencing used immunoSEQ multiplex PCR; TCRdb keeps in-frame clones, though not all of them. In the table there are roughly 180,000 clones, over 80% of which are singletons. The source of this sequence is a man aged 35 to 55 in good health and CMV-seronegative. The material sequenced was PBMCs. The rearrangement joins TRBV6-6 to TRBJ2-7; tentatively, D is TRBD2 (6 bases). The CDR3, as DNA: TGTGCCAGCAGGTTGGGACTGGTGAGCTCCTACGAGCAGTACTTC. Translated: CASRLGLVSSYEQYF.